The T cell receptor (beta chain) under discussion was sequenced for a study of cytomegalovirus exposure and HLA in healthy donors. About the research overall: Among around 180 million T cells, an earlier analysis found 90 million to 130 million unique TCR beta sequences. Genotyping showed 75% to 90% of hundreds of donors falling in the Caucasian-associated ancestry cluster. Whole-study findings and limits: Equally common other TCR beta chains were less clonally expanded than HLA-associated ones, a later analysis found.

Primers: 60 Vbeta forward and 13 Jbeta reverse. Repertoires were generated with immunoSEQ multiplex PCR, while TCRdb's copy carries only in-frame clones and drops some. The table has 95,000 to 150,000 clones, 15% seen once; the top ten hold under 2.5%. There are a few counts of this clone. The target antigen is unknown. CDR1 SGHNT and CDR2 YYREEE come from the germline V gene (reference sequence). V lost 0 bases and J 1 base, leaving 24 bases between the germline ends. CDR3 length: 20 amino acids. Sample: PBMCs. The chain carries TRBV5-4 and TRBJ2-3, with a tentative D call TRBD1 (6 bases). The sequence derives from a woman aged 18-29 years in good health and CMV-seronegative. In DNA form, the CDR3 reads TGTGCCAGCAGCTTGGATGGGGTTTGGGCAGGGGTGAAGGGCACAGATACGCAGTATTTT. This gives the protein CASSLDGVWAGVKGTDTQYF.